This T cell receptor beta chain originates from a study of T cells in Graves' hyperthyroidism and ophthalmopathy. Study findings and constraints: Among thyroid clonotypes expanded above 0.001, most also appeared in blood.

Germline CDR1 reads SGHDN; CDR2 reads FVKESK. The CDR3 contains 16 residues. Trimming cost V 6 bases and J 8 bases, with 25 bases left between them. Only a few counts were recorded for this clonotype. What it binds is unknown. TCR beta CDR3 regions were amplified from RNA. RT-PCR in the first round (using the HTBI primer set) targeted the TCR CDR3. One entry per CDR3 protein, called by TCRdb with MiXCR from the multiplex PCR reads. The sample shows over 700,000 distinct CDR3 sequences, approximately 19% of them seen only once. Before ophthalmopathy appeared, progressors gave blood at initial hyperthyroidism diagnosis.

V is TRBV14 and J is TRBJ1-2, with no clear D. This clonotype was obtained from a woman aged 50 to 60 with Graves' hyperthyroidism that later progressed to Graves' ophthalmopathy. Sequencing was performed on blood. The CDR3 DNA sequence: TGTGCCAGCAGGCAAATTCCCCCCCGGGAGCTTGGAGGCTACACCTTC. This gives the protein CASRQIPPRELGGYTF.